These 29 T cell receptor beta chains originate from one sample sequenced in a study of cytomegalovirus exposure and HLA in healthy donors. The PCR used 60 Vbeta and 13 Jbeta primers. Some clones are missing from TCRdb's copy, which holds only in-frame ones; the method was immunoSEQ multiplex PCR. Of more than 150,000 clones in the sample, roughly 74% were seen once. The sequencing input was PBMCs. Every receptor here comes from a woman in her 30s in good health and CMV-seropositive.

The CDR3 region is CASSSAGGVGQSYTF. As DNA, the CDR3 is TGCGCCAGCAGCTCGGCGGGGGGGGTCGGTCAGAGCTACACCTTC. V gene TRBV5-1 combines with J gene TRBJ1-2; perhaps TRBD1 as D (5 bases). In germline, CDR1 is SGHRS, CDR2 YFSETQ. There are 15 residues in the CDR3. Trimming took off 3 bases at V and 9 bases at J, with 21 bases between the two ends. The full variable domain, rest sourced from reference TRBV5-1 and TRBJ1-2, is KAGVTQTPRYLIKTRGQQVTLSCSPISGHRSVSWYQQTPGQGLQFLFEYFSETQRNKGNFPGRFSGRQFSNSRSEMNVSTLELGDSALYLCASSSAGGVGQSYTFGSGTRLTVV.

V gene TRBV10-1 combines with J gene TRBJ2-3; D uncertain. Germline V gene lookup returns CDR1 WNHNN and CDR2 SYGVQD (reference sequence). V was trimmed by 3 bases and J by 5 bases, leaving 15 bases between them. This CDR3 has 15 residues. The CDR3 here is CASSDLFPSRDTQYF. The CDR3 nucleotides read TGCGCCAGCAGTGATCTATTTCCGTCACGAGATACGCAGTATTTT.

This chain uses TRBV23-1 with TRBJ1-5, with D hard to call. TRBV23-1 is an open reading frame whose function is uncertain. V was shortened by 4 bases and J by 0 bases, with 13 bases between the two germline ends. This CDR3 region has 16 residues. The CDR3 DNA follows: TGCGCCAGCAGTCCGTCCGGGGAAAATAGCAATCAGCCCCAGCATTTT. This translates into CASSPSGENSNQPQHF.

The chain combines TRBV2 with TRBJ1-4; TRBD1 is a possible D gene (5 bases). The germline CDR1 and CDR2 sequences are SNHLY and FYNNEI. This CDR3 region has 12 residues. Trimming took off 6 bases at V and 7 bases at J, with 9 bases between the two ends. The CDR3 DNA follows: TGTGCCAGCAGCAGACAGTCTGAAAAACTGTTTTTT. Protein sequence: CASSRQSEKLFF.

This clone was counted only a few times. This rearrangement joins TRBV4-2 to TRBJ2-5; 12 bases are a match to TRBD2. Germline V gene lookup returns CDR1 LGHNA and CDR2 YNFKEQ. CDR3 length equals 16 residues. V shed 0 bases, J shed 10 bases, and the junction held 9 bases outside the gene matches. CDR3 region: CASSQDWASGGARQYF. The CDR3 nucleotides read TGTGCCAGCAGCCAAGATTGGGCTAGCGGGGGGGCACGCCAGTACTTC.

This clone was observed a few times. The gene calls are TRBV4-2 and TRBJ1-2, with a possible D match to TRBD1 (6 bases). The CDR3 consists of 14 residues. V was pared by 0 bases and J by 6 bases, with 11 bases between. Germline CDR1 is LGHNA and CDR2 is YNFKEQ. CDR3 region: CASSQESDRHGYTF. CDR3 nucleotide sequence: TGTGCCAGCAGCCAAGAATCGGACAGACATGGCTACACCTTC.

V gene TRBV19 combines with J gene TRBJ2-3, with TRBD2 as a possible D gene (6 bases). Trimming cost V 6 bases and J 0 bases, with 13 bases left between them. CDR1 LNHDA and CDR2 SQIVND come from the germline V gene (reference sequence). The CDR3 totals 15 residues. The CDR3 loop is CASSTGLPSTDTQYF. The DNA for the CDR3 is TGTGCCAGTAGCACGGGACTTCCTAGCACAGATACGCAGTATTTT.

The chain has TRBV21-1 and TRBJ2-7; TRBD2 reflects the table's D call only, with no check against the DNA. TRBV21-1 is flagged as a pseudogene. There are 16 residues in the CDR3. The CDR3 DNA reads TGTGCCAGCAGCAAAGCGGGACTAGCGGGAGTCTACGAGCAGTACTTC. This encodes CASSKAGLAGVYEQYF.

The V gene is TRBV7-8, the J gene TRBJ2-7, with 7 bases fitting TRBD1. Germline V gives CDR1 SGHVS, CDR2 FQNEAQ. There are 14 residues in the CDR3. Trimming removed 1 base from V and 2 bases from J; junction bases left unmatched: 2. The CDR3: CASSLVGGAYEQYF. For the CDR3, the DNA is TGTGCCAGCAGCTTAGTAGGGGGCGCCTACGAGCAGTACTTC.

For this clone: A read error may produce the germline difference seen at one junction end. This chain uses TRBV29-1 with TRBJ2-3; 10 bases are shared with TRBD1. The CDR3 is 13 residues long. The germline CDR1 and CDR2 sequences are SQVTM and ANQGSEA. The CDR3 nucleotides are TGCAGCTTTGACAGGGGGCGGCAAGATACGCAGTATTTT. It translates to CSFDRGRQDTQYF.

V and J are TRBV5-1 and TRBJ2-2; TRBD1 might be the D (6 bases). The germline V and J ends were trimmed by 1 base and 4 bases, with 8 bases remaining between them. The CDR3 length is 14 residues. From germline, CDR1 is SGHRS and CDR2 YFSETQ. CDR3 in DNA: TGCGCCAGCAGCTTGACAGGGCCCACCGGGGAGCTGTTTTTT. It is translated as CASSLTGPTGELFF.

The chain uses TRBV7-8 and TRBJ1-2; D gene uncertain. V shed 2 bases and J shed 4 bases, with 11 bases lying between them. The CDR3 loop spans 14 amino acids. The V gene's germline CDR1 is SGHVS and CDR2 FQNEAQ. In DNA form, the CDR3 reads TGTGCCAGCAGCTTATCGGGTCTCGTCTATGGCTACACCTTC. Its translation: CASSLSGLVYGYTF.

This clone has more than one count but fewer than ten. In DNA, the CDR3 is TGTGCCAGCAGCTTAGTCCTAGCGGGACCGAACACCGGGGAGCTGTTTTTT. Translated: CASSLVLAGPNTGELFF. The gene calls are TRBV7-9 and TRBJ2-2; the match to TRBD2 covers 9 bases. The V gene end was trimmed by 1 base and the J gene end by 0 bases; junction bases not matched to a gene: 3. Germline V gives CDR1 SEHNR, CDR2 FQNEAQ (reference sequence). CDR3 length: 17 residues.

This clone has a handful of counts. The chain joins TRBV18 to TRBJ2-3; no reliable D call. Trimming removed 3 bases at V and 5 bases at J, with 6 bases between. Germline V gene data show CDR1 as KGHSH and CDR2 as LQKENI. CDR3 length: 12 residues. The CDR3 DNA is TGTGCCAGCTCACCCTCCGGAGATACGCAGTATTTT. It is translated as CASSPSGDTQYF.

Regarding this clone: The same CDR3 arises from other DNA sequences in this sample as well. The CDR3 DNA reads as TGTGCCAGCCAGAGCGGGGGCTCCTACGAGCAGTACTTC. Its protein is CASQSGGSYEQYF. The V gene is TRBV13, the J gene TRBJ2-7, with 8 bases lining up with TRBD2. CDR1 is PRHDT and CDR2 is FYEKMQ in the germline V gene (reference sequence). V was pared by 8 bases and J by 0 bases, with 3 bases of the junction left unmatched. The CDR3 consists of 13 residues.

The CDR3 is CASSTSFVVGTSGITGELFF. In DNA, the CDR3 is TGTGCCAGCAGTACTTCTTTCGTGGTTGGGACTAGCGGGATTACCGGGGAGCTGTTTTTT. The chain carries TRBV28 and TRBJ2-2; 13 positions agree with TRBD2. From germline, CDR1 is MDHEN and CDR2 SYDVKM. The ends lost 5 bases at V and 5 bases at J; junction bases unmatched: 17. The CDR3 totals 20 residues.

A note on this clone: The DNA is left out, because the CDR3 cannot be placed on it with certainty; the CDR3 is given as TCRdb lists it. This chain joins TRBV5-1 and TRBJ2-1; the table's D call of TRBD2 was not tested on the DNA. CDR1 is SGHRS and CDR2 is YFSETQ in the germline V gene. The CDR3 adds up to 13 amino acids, both ends counted. CDR3 region: CASSTVAGGTAFF.

The rearrangement uses TRBV7-2 and TRBJ2-5; 9 bases map to TRBD1. Germline CDR1 and CDR2: SGHTA and FQGNSA. The CDR3 length is 16 residues. The J segment lost 9 bases and the V segment lost 4 bases, leaving 15 bases of the junction unmatched. CDR3 in amino acids: CASSSRRTGVERSQYF. CDR3 sequence (DNA): TGTGCCAGCAGCTCAAGAAGGACAGGGGTAGAGAGATCCCAGTACTTC.

Only a few counts were recorded for this clone. The chain recombines TRBV4-3 with TRBJ1-3, with D unresolved. The CDR3 length is 15 residues. Germline CDR1 is LGHNA and CDR2 is YSLEER. Trimming stripped 1 base from V and 2 bases from J, with 9 bases between. The CDR3 spells CASSQGGGPGNTIYF. For the CDR3, the DNA is TGCGCCAGCAGCCAAGGAGGAGGGCCTGGAAACACCATATATTTT.

This rearrangement joins TRBV19 to TRBJ1-5; D is unresolved. Looked up from germline, CDR1 is LNHDA and CDR2 is SQIVND (reference sequence). Trimming removed 3 bases from V and 5 bases from J, with 14 bases in between. The CDR3 is made up of 15 amino acids. CDR3 region: CASSISGEGYQPQHF. CDR3 DNA: TGTGCCAGTAGTATTTCCGGGGAAGGGTATCAGCCCCAGCATTTT.

The J gene is TRBJ2-3, the V gene TRBV9; D not resolved. Germline lookup yields CDR1 SGDLS and CDR2 YYNGEE. V lost 2 bases and J 0 bases, leaving 10 bases between the germline ends. The CDR3 consists of 15 residues. The CDR3 bases are TGTGCCAGCAGCGTGTACGACACTAGCACAGATACGCAGTATTTT. Encoded protein: CASSVYDTSTDTQYF.

The rearrangement links TRBV15 to TRBJ2-7; D may be TRBD1 (7 bases). The V end lost 5 bases, the J end lost 5 bases, and 19 bases lay between the germline ends. CDR3 length: 15 amino acids. Per germline, CDR1 LNHNV and CDR2 YYDKDF (reference sequence). The CDR3 sequence is CATSLGGTALNEQYF. CDR3 nucleotides: TGTGCCACCAGCCTAGGCGGGACAGCACTGAACGAGCAGTACTTC.

The chain employs TRBV11-3 and TRBJ2-1, with 12 bases aligning to TRBD2. The CDR3 has 17 residues. With 4 bases clipped from V and 4 bases from J, the junction kept 8 bases outside the gene matches. CDR1 SGHNT and CDR2 YENEEA come from the germline V gene. The CDR3 reads CASSSSASGRGYNEQFF. DNA of the CDR3: TGTGCCAGCAGCTCTTCGGCTAGCGGGAGGGGGTACAATGAGCAGTTCTTC.

This clone is a singleton in its sample. Here the CDR3 reads CASTLLNGQETQYF. CDR3 nucleotide sequence: TGTGCCAGCACCTTATTAAACGGTCAAGAGACCCAGTACTTC. The V gene is TRBV5-6, the J gene TRBJ2-5; D is unresolved. CDR3 length: 14 residues. Germline CDR1 SGHDT, CDR2 YYEEEE. V shed 6 bases and J shed 2 bases, with 14 bases lying between them.

The rearrangement uses TRBV4-1 and TRBJ2-3; a possible D gene is TRBD2 (6 bases). The germline V gene has CDR1 MGHRA and CDR2 YSYEKL. The CDR3 is 16 amino acids. V lost 0 bases and J 4 bases, leaving 14 bases between the germline ends. DNA of the CDR3: TGCGCCAGCAGCCAAGATGGGACTGGGCGCGCAGATACGCAGTATTTT. It translates to CASSQDGTGRADTQYF.

The rearrangement joins TRBV27 to TRBJ1-2; 8 bases line up with TRBD1. This CDR3 spans 17 amino acids. Germline CDR1 MNHEY, CDR2 SMNVEV (reference sequence). After removal of 2 bases from V and 4 bases from J, the junction contained 12 bases not matched to a gene. The CDR3 here is CASSLVPLRDRTYGYTF. CDR3 bases: TGTGCCAGCAGTTTAGTACCCCTCCGGGACAGGACCTATGGCTACACCTTC.

This chain's CDR3 is CASIRTGVTGELFF. The CDR3 coding sequence is TGTGCCAGCATAAGAACGGGGGTCACCGGGGAGCTGTTTTTT. The rearrangement joins TRBV7-2 to TRBJ2-2; the D gene is possibly TRBD2 (6 bases). Germline CDR1 and CDR2: SGHTA and FQGNSA. Between the trimmed V and J ends, which lost 7 bases and 4 bases, there was a span of 13 bases. The CDR3 runs to 14 residues.

This clone has more than one count but fewer than ten. CDR3 protein: CAIRTLQGSGELFF. The CDR3 DNA sequence: TGTGCCATCAGGACCCTCCAGGGTTCCGGGGAGCTGTTTTTT. The chain recombines TRBV10-3 with TRBJ2-2; a possible D gene is TRBD1 (5 bases). V was pared by 6 bases and J by 6 bases, with 14 bases between. The CDR3 consists of 14 residues. Germline CDR1 and CDR2: ENHRY and SYGVKD.

This clone was counted once. V is TRBV5-1 and J is TRBJ2-3; unclear D gene. Germline V gives CDR1 SGHRS, CDR2 YFSETQ. This CDR3 region has 15 residues. The V end was cut by 1 base, the J end by 2 bases, with 11 bases between. CDR3 amino acids: CASSLIRQSTDTQYF. The CDR3 DNA reads TGCGCCAGCAGCTTGATTCGTCAGTCCACAGATACGCAGTATTTT.